This entry features one T cell receptor beta chain sequence. This table comes from immunoSEQ multiplex PCR, and its TCRdb copy is limited to in-frame clones, with some not included. The profile shows about 18,000 clones, roughly 80% of them singletons. This sample stems from a study of high-grade serous ovarian cancer treatment subgroups. The tumor samples were collected prior to definitive surgery or chemotherapy. V trimming: 7 bases; J trimming: 3 bases; junction bases outside the gene matches: 3. The CDR3 is 13 amino acids. CDR1 MGHDK and CDR2 SYGVNS come from the germline V gene. The TCR sequence derives from a human donor with high-grade serous ovarian cancer. The source material was tumor tissue. This chain links TRBV25-1 with TRBJ2-1; TRBD1 matches 7 bases. The CDR3 nucleotides read TGTGCCAGCAAGGACAGGAACTACAATGAGCAGTTCTTC. Translating it yields CASKDRNYNEQFF.